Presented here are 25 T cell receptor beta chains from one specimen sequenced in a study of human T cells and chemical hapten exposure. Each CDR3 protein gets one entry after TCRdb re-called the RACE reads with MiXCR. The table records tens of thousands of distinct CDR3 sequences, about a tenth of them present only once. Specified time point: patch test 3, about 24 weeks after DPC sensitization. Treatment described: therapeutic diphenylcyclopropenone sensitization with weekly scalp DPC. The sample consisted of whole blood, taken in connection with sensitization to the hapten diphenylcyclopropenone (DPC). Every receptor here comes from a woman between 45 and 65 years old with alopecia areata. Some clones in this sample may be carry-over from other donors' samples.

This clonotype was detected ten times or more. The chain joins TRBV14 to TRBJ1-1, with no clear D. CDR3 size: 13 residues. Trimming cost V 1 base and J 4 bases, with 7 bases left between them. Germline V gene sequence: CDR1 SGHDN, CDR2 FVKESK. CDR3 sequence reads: CASSQVLGTEAFF. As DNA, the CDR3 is TGTGCCAGCAGCCAAGTACTCGGCACTGAAGCTTTCTTT.

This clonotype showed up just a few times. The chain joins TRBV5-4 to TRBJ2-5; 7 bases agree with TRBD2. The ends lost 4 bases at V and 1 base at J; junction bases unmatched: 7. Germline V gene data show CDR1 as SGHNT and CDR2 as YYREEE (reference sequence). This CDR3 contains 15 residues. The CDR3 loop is CASSEPTSFQETQYF. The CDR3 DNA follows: TGTGCCAGCAGCGAACCGACTAGCTTCCAAGAGACCCAGTACTTC.

The DNA for the CDR3 is TGTGCCAGCAGATTACCGGCGAGGGCCCAGTACTTC. It translates to CASRLPARAQYF. The J gene is TRBJ2-5, the V gene TRBV6-2 or TRBV6-3; a weak D match, TRBD2 (5 bases). Germline assignment: CDR1 MNHEY and CDR2 SVGEGT. Trimming removed 6 bases at V and 9 bases at J, with 14 bases between. CDR3 length equals 12 residues.

For the CDR3, the DNA is TGTGCCAGCAGTTTTGAAGGGGATATGAACACTGAAGCTTTCTTT. This gives the protein CASSFEGDMNTEAFF. This chain links TRBV12-3 or TRBV12-4 with TRBJ1-1, with D perhaps matching TRBD1 (5 bases). The CDR3 covers 15 residues. The germline V and J ends were trimmed by 3 bases and 0 bases, with 11 bases remaining between them.

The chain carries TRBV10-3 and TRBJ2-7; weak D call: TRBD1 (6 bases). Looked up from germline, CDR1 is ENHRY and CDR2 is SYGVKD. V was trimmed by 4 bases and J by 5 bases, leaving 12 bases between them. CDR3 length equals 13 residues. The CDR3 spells CAISVTGYNEQYF. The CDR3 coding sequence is TGTGCCATCAGTGTTACAGGGTACAACGAGCAGTACTTC.

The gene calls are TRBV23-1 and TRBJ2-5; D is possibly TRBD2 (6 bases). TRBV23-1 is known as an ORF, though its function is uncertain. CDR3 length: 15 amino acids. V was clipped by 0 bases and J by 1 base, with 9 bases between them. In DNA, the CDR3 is TGCGCCAGCAGTCAATCGGACGGGGGCCAAGAGACCCAGTACTTC. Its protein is CASSQSDGGQETQYF.

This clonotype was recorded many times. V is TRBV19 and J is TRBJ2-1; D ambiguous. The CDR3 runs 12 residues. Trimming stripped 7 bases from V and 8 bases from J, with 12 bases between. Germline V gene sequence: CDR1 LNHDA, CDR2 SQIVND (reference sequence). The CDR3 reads CASTNTLYEQFF. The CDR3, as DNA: TGTGCCAGTACCAACACCCTCTATGAGCAGTTCTTC.

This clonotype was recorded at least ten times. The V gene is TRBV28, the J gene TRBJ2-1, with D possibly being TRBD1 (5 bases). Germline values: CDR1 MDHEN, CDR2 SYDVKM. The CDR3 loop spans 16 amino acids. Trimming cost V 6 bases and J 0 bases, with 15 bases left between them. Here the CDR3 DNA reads TGTGCCAGCAGGCCCCTTGGGGCCGACTCCTACAATGAGCAGTTCTTC. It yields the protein CASRPLGADSYNEQFF.

The CDR3 region has the DNA TGTGCCAGCAGCTTATATAGCGGGAGACAAGAGACCCAGTACTTC. It yields the protein CASSLYSGRQETQYF. The V gene is TRBV7-8, the J gene TRBJ2-5; TRBD2 matches 9 bases. CDR3 length: 15 amino acids. Germline assignment: CDR1 SGHVS and CDR2 FQNEAQ. V was pared by 2 bases and J by 2 bases, with 3 bases of the junction left unmatched.

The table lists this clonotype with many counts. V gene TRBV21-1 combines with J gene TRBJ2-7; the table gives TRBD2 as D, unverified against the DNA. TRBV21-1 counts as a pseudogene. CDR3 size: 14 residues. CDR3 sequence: CASSKRAPSNEQYF. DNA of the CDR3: TGTGCCAGCAGCAAAAGGGCCCCAAGTAACGAGCAGTACTTC.

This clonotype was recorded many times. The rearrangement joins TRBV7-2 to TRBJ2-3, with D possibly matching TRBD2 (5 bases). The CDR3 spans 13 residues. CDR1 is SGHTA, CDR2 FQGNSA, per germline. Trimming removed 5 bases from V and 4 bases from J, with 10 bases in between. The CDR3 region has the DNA TGTGCCAGCAGCCAAACTAGGGCAGATACGCAGTATTTT. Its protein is CASSQTRADTQYF.

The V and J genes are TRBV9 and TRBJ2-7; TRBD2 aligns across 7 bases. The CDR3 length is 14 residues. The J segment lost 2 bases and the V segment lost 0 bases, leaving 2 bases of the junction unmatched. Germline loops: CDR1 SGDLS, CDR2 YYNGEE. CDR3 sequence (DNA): TGTGCCAGCAGCGTAGCGGCGGGGGCCTACGAGCAGTACTTC. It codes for CASSVAAGAYEQYF.

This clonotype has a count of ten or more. CDR3 in DNA: TGTGCCAGCAGTTTGACAGGGGCAAACATTCAGTACTTC. Residues: CASSLTGANIQYF. This chain uses TRBV12-3 or TRBV12-4 with TRBJ2-4; TRBD1 matches 8 bases. This CDR3 spans 13 amino acids. V dropped 3 bases and J dropped 6; count of bases not matched to a gene: 1.

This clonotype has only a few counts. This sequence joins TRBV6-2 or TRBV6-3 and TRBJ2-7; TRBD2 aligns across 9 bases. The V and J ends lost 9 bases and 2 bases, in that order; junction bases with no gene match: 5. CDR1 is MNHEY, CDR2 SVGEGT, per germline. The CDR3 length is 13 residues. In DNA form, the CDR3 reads TGTGCCAGTGCCTTAGCGGGGGCCTACGAGCAGTACTTC. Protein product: CASALAGAYEQYF.

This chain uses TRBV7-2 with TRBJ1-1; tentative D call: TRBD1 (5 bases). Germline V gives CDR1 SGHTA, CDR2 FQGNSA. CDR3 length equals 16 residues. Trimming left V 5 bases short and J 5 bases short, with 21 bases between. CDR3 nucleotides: TGTGCCAGCAGCCGAATCCCCTCCGTGAAGGGGACTGAAGCTTTCTTT. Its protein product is CASSRIPSVKGTEAFF. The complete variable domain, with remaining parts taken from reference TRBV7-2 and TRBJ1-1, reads GAGVSQSPSNKVTEKGKDVELRCDPISGHTALYWYRQSLGQGLEFLIYFQGNSAPDKSGLPSDRFSAERTGGSVSTLTIQRTQQEDSAVYLCASSRIPSVKGTEAFFGQGTRLTVV.

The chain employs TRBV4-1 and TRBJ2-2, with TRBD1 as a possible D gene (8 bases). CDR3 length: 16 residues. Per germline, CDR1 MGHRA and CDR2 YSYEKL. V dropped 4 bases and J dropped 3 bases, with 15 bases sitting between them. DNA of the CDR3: TGCGCCAGCAGCCCATGGACAGGGAGGGACACCGGGGAGCTGTTTTTT. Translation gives CASSPWTGRDTGELFF.

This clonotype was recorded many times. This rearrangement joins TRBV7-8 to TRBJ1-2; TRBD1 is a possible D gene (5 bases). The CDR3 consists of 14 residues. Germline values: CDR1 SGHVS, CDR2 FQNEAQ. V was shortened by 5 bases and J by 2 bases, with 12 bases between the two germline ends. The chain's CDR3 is CASSPRGGNYGYTF. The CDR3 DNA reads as TGTGCCAGCAGCCCCCGCGGGGGGAACTATGGCTACACCTTC.

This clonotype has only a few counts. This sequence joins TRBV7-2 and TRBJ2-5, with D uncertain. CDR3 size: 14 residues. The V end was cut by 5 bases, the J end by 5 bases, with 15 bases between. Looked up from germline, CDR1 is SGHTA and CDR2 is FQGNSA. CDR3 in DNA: TGTGCCAGCAGCCCCCCCTGGTCTGATGAGACCCAGTACTTC. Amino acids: CASSPPWSDETQYF.

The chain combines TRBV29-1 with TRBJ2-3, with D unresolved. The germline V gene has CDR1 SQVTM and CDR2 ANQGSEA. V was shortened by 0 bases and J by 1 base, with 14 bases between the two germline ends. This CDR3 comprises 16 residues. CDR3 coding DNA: TGCAGCGTTGAAGATCCCCGCGCAGGCGGCACAGATACGCAGTATTTT. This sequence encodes CSVEDPRAGGTDTQYF.

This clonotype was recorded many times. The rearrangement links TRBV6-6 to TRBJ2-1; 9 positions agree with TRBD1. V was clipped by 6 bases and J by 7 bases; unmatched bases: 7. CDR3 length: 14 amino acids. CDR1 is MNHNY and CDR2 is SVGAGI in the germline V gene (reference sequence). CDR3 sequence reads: CASRRGQGFNEQFF. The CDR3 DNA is TGTGCCAGCAGAAGGGGACAGGGTTTTAATGAGCAGTTCTTC.

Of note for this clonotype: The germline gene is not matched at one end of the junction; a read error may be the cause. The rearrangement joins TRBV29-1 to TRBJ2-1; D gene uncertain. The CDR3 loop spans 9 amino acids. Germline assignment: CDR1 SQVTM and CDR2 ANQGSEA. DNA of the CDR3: TGCAGCGTTGAAGTCCCGCGGCTCTTC. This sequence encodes CSVEVPRLF.

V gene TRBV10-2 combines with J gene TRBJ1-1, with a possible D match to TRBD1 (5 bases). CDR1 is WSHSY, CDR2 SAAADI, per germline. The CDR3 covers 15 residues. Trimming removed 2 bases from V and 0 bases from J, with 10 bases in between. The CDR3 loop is CASSEPGHMNTEAFF. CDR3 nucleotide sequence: TGCGCCAGCAGTGAGCCAGGACACATGAACACTGAAGCTTTCTTT.

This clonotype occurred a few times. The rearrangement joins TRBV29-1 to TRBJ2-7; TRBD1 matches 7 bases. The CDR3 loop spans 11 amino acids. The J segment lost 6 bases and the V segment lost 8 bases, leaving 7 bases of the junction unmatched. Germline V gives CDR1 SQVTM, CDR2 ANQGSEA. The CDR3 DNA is TGCAGCTTCCGGACAGGTCGCGAGCAGTACTTC. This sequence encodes CSFRTGREQYF.

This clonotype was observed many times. The CDR3 sequence is CAWMGRGANPNSPLHF. The CDR3, as DNA: TGTGCCTGGATGGGCCGAGGGGCCAATCCCAATTCACCCCTCCACTTT. The genes are TRBV30 and TRBJ1-6; D possibly corresponds to TRBD1 (5 bases). The CDR3 is made up of 16 amino acids. Germline CDR1 and CDR2: GTSNPN and SVGIG (reference sequence). V lost 4 bases and J lost 7, with 20 bases in between. Full variable domain (missing parts from reference TRBV30 and TRBJ1-6): SQTIHQWPATLVQPVGSPLSLECTVEGTSNPNLYWYRQAAGRGLQLLFYSVGIGQISSEVPQNLSASRPQDRQFILSSKKLLLSDSGFYLCAWMGRGANPNSPLHFGNGTRLTVT.

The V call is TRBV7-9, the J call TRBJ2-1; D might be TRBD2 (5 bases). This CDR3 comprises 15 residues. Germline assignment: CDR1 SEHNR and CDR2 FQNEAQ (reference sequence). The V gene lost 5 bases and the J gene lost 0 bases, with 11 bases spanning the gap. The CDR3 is CASSTRASSYNEQFF. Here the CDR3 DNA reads TGTGCCAGCAGCACGCGGGCGAGCTCCTACAATGAGCAGTTCTTC.